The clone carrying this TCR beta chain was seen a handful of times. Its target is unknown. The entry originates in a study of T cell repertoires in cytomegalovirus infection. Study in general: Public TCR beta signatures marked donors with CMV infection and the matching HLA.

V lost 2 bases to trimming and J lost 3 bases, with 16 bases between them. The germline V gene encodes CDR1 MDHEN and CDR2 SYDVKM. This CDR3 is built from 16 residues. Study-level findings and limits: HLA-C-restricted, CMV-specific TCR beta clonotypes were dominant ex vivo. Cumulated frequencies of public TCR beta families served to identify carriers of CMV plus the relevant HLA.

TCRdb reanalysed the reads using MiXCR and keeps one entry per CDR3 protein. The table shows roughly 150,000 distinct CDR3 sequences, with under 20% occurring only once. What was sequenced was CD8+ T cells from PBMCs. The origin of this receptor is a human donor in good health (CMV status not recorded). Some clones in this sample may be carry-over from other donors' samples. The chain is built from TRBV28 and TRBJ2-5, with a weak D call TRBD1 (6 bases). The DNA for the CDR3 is TGTGCCAGCAGTTTACCTGGGGGCGTCGGGAAAGAGACCCAGTACTTC. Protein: CASSLPGGVGKETQYF.